This TCR beta chain appears in the sequencing data of a study of T cells after yellow fever vaccination. Overall study: SMART-Seq v4 Ultra Low Input prepared the low-cell-number fractions.

As for this clonotype: Its cognate antigen is unknown.

There are 15 residues in the CDR3. CDR1 and CDR2 from the germline V gene are SEHNR and FQNEAQ (reference sequence). V was clipped by 4 bases and J by 5 bases, with 17 bases between them. TCRdb analysed the 5' RACE reads with MiXCR anew, one entry per CDR3 protein. The sample has approximately 300,000 distinct CDR3 sequences; about 6.6% are singletons. Findings and caveats of the study: Reappearance after the booster was seen for most primary-vaccination clones, at 95% to 97% CD4 and around 90% CD8.

The chain is built from TRBV7-9 and TRBJ2-5; possibly TRBD1 for D (6 bases). This clonotype originated in a man aged 18 to 30 who received the YFV17D yellow fever vaccine. The sample here was PBMCs, taken 45 days after the first yellow fever vaccination. The CDR3, as DNA: TGTGCCAGCAGCTCGTACAGGGATTTAGGGGAGACCCAGTACTTC. This encodes CASSSYRDLGETQYF.